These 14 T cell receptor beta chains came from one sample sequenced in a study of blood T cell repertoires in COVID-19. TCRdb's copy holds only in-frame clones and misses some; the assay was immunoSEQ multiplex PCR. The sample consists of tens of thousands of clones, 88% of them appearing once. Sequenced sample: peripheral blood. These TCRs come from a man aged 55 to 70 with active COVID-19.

Here the CDR3 DNA reads TGTGCCAGCTCACCAGGACAATCTAGCACAGATACGCAGTATTTT. Translation gives CASSPGQSSTDTQYF. The chain has TRBV18 and TRBJ2-3; possibly TRBD1 for D (5 bases). Trimming removed 2 bases from V and 0 bases from J, with 9 bases in between. CDR3 size: 15 residues. Germline V gene data show CDR1 as KGHSH and CDR2 as LQKENI. Variable domain in full (rest from reference TRBV18 and TRBJ2-3): NAGVMQNPRHLVRRRGQEARLRCSPMKGHSHVYWYRQLPEEGLKFMVYLQKENIIDESGMPKERFSAEFPKEGPSILRIQQVVRGDSAAYFCASSPGQSSTDTQYFGPGTRLTVL.

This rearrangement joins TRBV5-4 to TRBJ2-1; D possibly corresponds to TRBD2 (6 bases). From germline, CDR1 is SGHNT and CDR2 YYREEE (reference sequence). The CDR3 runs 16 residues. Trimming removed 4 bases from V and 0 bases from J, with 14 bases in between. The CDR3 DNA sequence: TGTGCCAGCAGCCCCCCGGGACTCCCCTCCTACAATGAGCAGTTCTTC. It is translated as CASSPPGLPSYNEQFF.

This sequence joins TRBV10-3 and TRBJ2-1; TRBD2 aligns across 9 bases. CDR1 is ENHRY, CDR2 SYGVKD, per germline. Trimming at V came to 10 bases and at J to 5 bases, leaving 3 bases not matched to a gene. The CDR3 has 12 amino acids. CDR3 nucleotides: TGTGCCACCTTAGCGGGAGACAATGAGCAGTTCTTC. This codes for CATLAGDNEQFF.

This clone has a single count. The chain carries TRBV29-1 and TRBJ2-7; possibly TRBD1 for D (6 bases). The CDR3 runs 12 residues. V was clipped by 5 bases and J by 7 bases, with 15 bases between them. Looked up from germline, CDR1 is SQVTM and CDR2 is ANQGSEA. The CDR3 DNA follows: TGCAGCGTTAGGTTTACAGGGTGGGAGCAGTACTTC. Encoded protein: CSVRFTGWEQYF.

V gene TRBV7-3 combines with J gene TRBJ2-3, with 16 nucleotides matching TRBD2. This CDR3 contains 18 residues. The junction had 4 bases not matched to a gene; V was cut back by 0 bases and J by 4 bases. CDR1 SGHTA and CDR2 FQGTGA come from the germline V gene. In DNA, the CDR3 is TGTGCCAGCAGCTTAACGGGGACTAGCGGGAGGGGCGCAGATACGCAGTATTTT. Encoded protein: CASSLTGTSGRGADTQYF.

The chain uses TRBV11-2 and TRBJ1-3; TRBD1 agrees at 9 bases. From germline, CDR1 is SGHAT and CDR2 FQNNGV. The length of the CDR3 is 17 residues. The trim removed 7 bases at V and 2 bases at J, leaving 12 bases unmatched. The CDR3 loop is CASTNRPGTGPGNTIYF. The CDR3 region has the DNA TGTGCCAGCACAAACAGACCCGGGACAGGGCCTGGAAACACCATATATTTT.

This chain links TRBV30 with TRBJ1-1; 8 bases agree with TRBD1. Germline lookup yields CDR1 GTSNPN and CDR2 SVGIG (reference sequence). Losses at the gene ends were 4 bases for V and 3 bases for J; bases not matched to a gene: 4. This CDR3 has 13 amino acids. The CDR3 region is CAWTTTGDTEAFF. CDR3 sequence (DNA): TGTGCCTGGACAACGACAGGGGACACTGAAGCTTTCTTT.

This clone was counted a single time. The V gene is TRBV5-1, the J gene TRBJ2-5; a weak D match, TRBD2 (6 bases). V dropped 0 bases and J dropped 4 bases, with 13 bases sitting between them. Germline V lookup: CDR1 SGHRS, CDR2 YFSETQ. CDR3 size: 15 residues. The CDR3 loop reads CASSLDKRRGETQYF. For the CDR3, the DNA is TGCGCCAGCAGCTTGGACAAGCGGCGGGGAGAGACCCAGTACTTC.

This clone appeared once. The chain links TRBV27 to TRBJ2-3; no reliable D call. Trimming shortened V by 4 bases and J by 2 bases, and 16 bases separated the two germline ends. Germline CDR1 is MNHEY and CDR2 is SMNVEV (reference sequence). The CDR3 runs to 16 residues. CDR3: CASSYILRSHTDTQYF. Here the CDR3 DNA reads TGTGCCAGCAGTTACATTCTACGGAGCCACACAGATACGCAGTATTTT.

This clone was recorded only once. CDR3 in DNA: TGTGCCAGCAGTCCACGGGACACCAATCAGCCCCAGCATTTT. Its translation: CASSPRDTNQPQHF. V gene TRBV27 combines with J gene TRBJ1-5; tentative D call: TRBD1 (6 bases). V shed 5 bases and J shed 3 bases, with 11 bases lying between them. The CDR3 is 14 amino acids. In germline, CDR1 is MNHEY, CDR2 SMNVEV (reference sequence).

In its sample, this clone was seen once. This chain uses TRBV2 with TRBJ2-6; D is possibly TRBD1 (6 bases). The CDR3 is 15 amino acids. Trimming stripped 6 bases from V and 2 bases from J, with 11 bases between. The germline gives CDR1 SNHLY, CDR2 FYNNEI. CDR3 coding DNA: TGTGCCAGCAGATCGGACAGAGCTGGGGCCAACGTCCTGACTTTC. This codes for CASRSDRAGANVLTF.

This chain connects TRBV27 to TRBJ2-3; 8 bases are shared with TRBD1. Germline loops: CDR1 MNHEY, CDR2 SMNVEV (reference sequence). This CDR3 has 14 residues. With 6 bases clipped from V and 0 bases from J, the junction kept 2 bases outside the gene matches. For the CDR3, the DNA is TGTGCCAGCAGGACAGGGGCAAGCACAGATACGCAGTATTTT. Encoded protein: CASRTGASTDTQYF.

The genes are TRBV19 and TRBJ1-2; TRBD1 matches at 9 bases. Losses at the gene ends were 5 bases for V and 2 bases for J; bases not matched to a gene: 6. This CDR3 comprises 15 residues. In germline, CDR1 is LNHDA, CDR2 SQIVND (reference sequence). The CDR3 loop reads CASSGDRATNYGYTF. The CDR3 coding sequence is TGTGCCAGTAGTGGGGACAGGGCGACCAACTATGGCTACACCTTC.

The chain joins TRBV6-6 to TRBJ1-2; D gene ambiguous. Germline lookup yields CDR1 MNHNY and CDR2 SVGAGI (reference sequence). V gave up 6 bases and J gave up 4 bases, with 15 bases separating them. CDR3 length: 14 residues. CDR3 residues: CASRPSQAVYGYTF. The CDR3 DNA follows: TGTGCCAGCAGACCCTCGCAGGCCGTCTATGGCTACACCTTC.